Below, 2 T cell receptor beta chains from the same sample are listed, as sequenced in a study of T-cell reconstitution after alpha-beta-depleted transplantation in children (dated by TCRdb to 2016 to 2017). What this sample's treatment or condition label stands for: allogeneic hematopoietic cell transplantation with graft depleted of TCRalphabeta T cells and CD19 B cells. Library creation used PCR. The sequencer listed for this sample is Illumina HiSeq 2500. To normalize quantification of the TCRbeta repertoire, the TCR libraries were built with molecular barcoding that relied on unique molecular identifiers. TCRdb reprocessed the public reads (quality trimming at Q25 with fastp, clone calling with MiXCR) and kept in-frame beta chains. Records with the same CDR3 protein are collapsed into one entry carrying the most frequent genes and DNA. The sample contains approximately 650,000 distinct CDR3 sequences, approximately 14% of them found a single time. 0.79% of the sample lies in the top ten.

The sample was PBMCs, taken before TCRalphabeta/CD19-depleted stem cell transplant. All receptors come from a girl between 2 and 10 years old with congenital amegakaryocytic thrombocytopenia, due to receive a stem cell transplant.

The V gene is TRBV5-1, the J gene TRBJ2-3, with unresolved D. Per germline, CDR1 SGHRS and CDR2 YFSETQ. There are 14 residues in the CDR3. Trimming pared 0 bases from V and 6 bases from J, leaving 11 bases between. CDR3 loop: CASSLANYEDTQYF. In DNA form, the CDR3 reads TGCGCCAGCAGCTTGGCCAACTACGAGGATACGCAGTATTTT.

This clonotype has only a few counts. The V gene is TRBV12-3 or TRBV12-4, the J gene TRBJ2-7; the D is unclear. V was trimmed by 3 bases and J by 9 bases, leaving 15 bases between them. This CDR3 has 13 residues. In nucleotides, the CDR3 is TGTGCCAGCAGTTTCCCTGGAGTCCTTGGGCAGTACTTC. Its protein product is CASSFPGVLGQYF.